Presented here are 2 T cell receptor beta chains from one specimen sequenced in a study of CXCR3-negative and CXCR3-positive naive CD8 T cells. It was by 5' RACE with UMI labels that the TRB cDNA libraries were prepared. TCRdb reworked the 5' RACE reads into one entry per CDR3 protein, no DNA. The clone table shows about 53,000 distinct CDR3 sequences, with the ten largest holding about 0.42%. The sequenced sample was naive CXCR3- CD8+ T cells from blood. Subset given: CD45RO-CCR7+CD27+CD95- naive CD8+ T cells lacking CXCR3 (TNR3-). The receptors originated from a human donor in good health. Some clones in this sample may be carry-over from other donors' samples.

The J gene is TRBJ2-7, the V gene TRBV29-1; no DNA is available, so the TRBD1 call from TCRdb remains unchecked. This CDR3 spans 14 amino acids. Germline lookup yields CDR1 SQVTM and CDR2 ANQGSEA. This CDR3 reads CSVEDNRGSDEQYF.

This CDR3 is CASSLGGGPLNEQFF. The chain combines TRBV11-2 with TRBJ2-1. Germline CDR1 and CDR2: SGHAT and FQNNGV. CDR3 length: 15 amino acids.